This record covers a single T cell receptor beta chain. The V and J ends lost 1 base and 2 bases, in that order; junction bases with no gene match: 5. Germline V gene data show CDR1 as SGHRS and CDR2 as YFSETQ. This CDR3 region has 15 residues. Source study methods: Nucleated cell number was recorded as an estimate derived from reference gene primer amplification. The assay was immunoSEQ multiplex PCR, and TCRdb's table has in-frame clones only and misses some. The V and J calls and clone size are taken from that table; D and trimming were inferred from the DNA. Of 140,000 or so clones in the sample, 81% are singletons; the top ten hold over 8%. The sample is drawn from a study of blood T cell repertoires in COVID-19. Across the whole study: In each case, the material was cDNA or gDNA derived from T cells, B-cell-depleted T cells, or PBMCs.

V is TRBV5-1 and J is TRBJ1-2, with 7 bases that match TRBD1. This sequence was found in a human donor in a cohort sampled during active COVID-19. The sample consisted of peripheral blood. The CDR3 DNA sequence: TGCGCCAGCAGCTTGAAAAGGGGGCCAAACTATGGCTACACCTTC. It yields the protein CASSLKRGPNYGYTF.